A selection of T cell receptor beta chains follows, all from one sample in a study of T cells in Graves' hyperthyroidism and ophthalmopathy. One entry per CDR3 protein, called by TCRdb with MiXCR from the multiplex PCR reads. The table lists around 250,000 distinct CDR3 sequences, roughly 15% of them singletons. Sequencing was carried out using blood. All receptors come from a woman aged 40 to 55 with Graves' hyperthyroidism that later progressed to Graves' ophthalmopathy. Both conserved end residues are part of each CDR3. The order of the fields is J gene, D gene, V gene, clone size, CDR3 protein, CDR3 DNA. A D gene is named only where the DNA matches it firmly. Some rows mark clone size as missing; the rest say once, few, many or name a class of expanded clone.

TRBJ2-7 | . | TRBV20-1 | few | CSAIKLSPAAYEQYF | TGCAGTGCTATAAAATTGAGCCCCGCCGCCTACGAGCAGTACTTC
TRBJ1-4 | . | TRBV20-1 | . | CSAKGRGTGFEKLFF | TGCAGTGCTAAAGGCCGGGGAACAGGGTTTGAAAAACTGTTTTTT
TRBJ2-7 | TRBD1 | TRBV7-8 | many | CASSYGTGVEQYF | TGTGCCAGCAGCTACGGGACAGGGGTCGAGCAGTACTTC
TRBJ1-6 | TRBD1 | TRBV2 | few | CASRAGQGWNSPLHF | TGTGCCAGCAGGGCTGGACAGGGGTGGAATTCACCCCTCCACTTT
TRBJ2-3 | TRBD1 | TRBV5-1 | . | CASSLGPGQGTDTQYF | TGCGCCAGCAGCCTGGGACCGGGACAGGGAACAGATACGCAGTATTTT
TRBJ2-1 | TRBD2 | TRBV6-1 | many | CASRGDAGDSYNEQFF | TGTGCCAGCAGGGGAGATGCGGGAGACTCCTACAATGAGCAGTTCTTC
TRBJ2-1 | . | TRBV10-3 | . | CAISEQDSSYNEQFF | TGTGCCATCAGTGAACAGGACAGCTCCTACAATGAGCAGTTCTTC
TRBJ2-7 | . | TRBV7-2 | few | CASSLAWGSDEQYF | TGTGCCAGCAGCTTAGCGTGGGGTAGCGACGAGCAGTACTTC
TRBJ2-1 | . | TRBV12-3/TRBV12-4 | many | CASSLDWGNEQFF | TGTGCCAGCAGTTTGGACTGGGGCAATGAGCAGTTCTTC
TRBJ2-5 | TRBD1 | TRBV4-1 | few | CASSQNSGQGAGETQYF | TGCGCCAGCAGCCAGAACTCCGGACAGGGGGCAGGGGAGACCCAGTACTTC
TRBJ2-1 | TRBD2 | TRBV2 | . | CASRHNLGTRSGGSGWNEQFF | TGTGCCAGCAGACACAACCTGGGTACTCGGAGCGGGGGTTCGGGTTGGAATGAGCAGTTCTTC
TRBJ2-2 | TRBD2 | TRBV19 | many | CASSSQVAGNTGELFF | TGTGCCAGTAGTTCCCAGGTAGCGGGGAACACCGGGGAGCTGTTTTTT
TRBJ1-3 | TRBD1 | TRBV2 | many | CASSGQVLSGNTIYF | TGTGCCAGCAGCGGACAGGTCCTCTCTGGAAACACCATATATTTT
TRBJ2-1 | . | TRBV20-1 | many | CGARAYYYNEQFF | TGCGGCGCACGCGCCTACTACTACAATGAGCAGTTCTTC
TRBJ2-1 | TRBD1 | TRBV27 | many | CASRKTTRTGLYNEQFF | TGTGCCAGCAGAAAAACAACCCGGACAGGGCTCTACAATGAGCAGTTCTTC
TRBJ2-4 | TRBD2 | TRBV28 | many | CASSRGGESKNIQYF | TGTGCCAGCAGTCGGGGGGGCGAGTCCAAAAACATTCAGTACTTC
TRBJ2-7 | . | TRBV4-1 | . | CASSQDPLAPSYEQYF | TGCGCCAGCAGCCAAGATCCCCTAGCGCCCTCCTACGAGCAGTACTTC
TRBJ2-7 | . | TRBV27 | many | CASSFSQHAFQEQYF | TGTGCCAGCAGTTTTAGCCAGCACGCCTTTCAGGAGCAGTACTTC
TRBJ2-2 | . | TRBV11-2 | many | CASSLVGSPLGGELFF | TGTGCCAGCAGCCTGGTCGGCTCACCTCTGGGCGGGGAGCTGTTTTTT
TRBJ2-4 | TRBD2 | TRBV5-1 | many | CASSLELAGVGKNIQYF | TGCGCCAGCAGCTTGGAACTAGCGGGAGTGGGCAAAAACATTCAGTACTTC
TRBJ2-1 | TRBD2 | TRBV6-5 | . | CASSYLAANEQFF | TGTGCCAGCAGTTACCTAGCGGCCAATGAGCAGTTCTTC
TRBJ1-2 | . | TRBV12-3/TRBV12-4 | many | CASSSLLGRSYTF | TGTGCCAGCAGTTCCCTGCTGGGCAGAAGCTACACCTTC
TRBJ1-2 | . | TRBV7-2 | once | CASSLYEDGYTF | TGTGCCAGCAGCCTGTATGAGGATGGCTACACCTTC
TRBJ1-4 | . | TRBV30 | many | CAWSVSRREGEKLFF | TGTGCCTGGAGTGTATCACGGAGGGAGGGGGAAAAACTGTTTTTT
TRBJ2-7 | TRBD1 | TRBV28 | many | CASSPRQGAVEQYF | TGTGCCAGCAGTCCCCGACAGGGGGCGGTGGAGCAGTACTTC
TRBJ2-1 | TRBD2 | TRBV3-1 | . | CASSLFPGLTSGGPYNEQFF | TGTGCCAGCAGCCTTTTCCCGGGACTAACTAGCGGGGGACCCTACAATGAGCAGTTCTTC
TRBJ1-3 | TRBD1 | TRBV2 | many | CASRGQGRNTIYF | TGTGCCAGCAGGGGACAGGGACGAAACACCATATATTTT
TRBJ1-2 | . | TRBV19 | . | CASSIDPEAVGGYTF | TGTGCCAGTAGTATAGATCCAGAGGCCGTCGGAGGCTACACCTTC
TRBJ2-7 | . | TRBV6-2/TRBV6-3 | many | CASKYEQGGYEQYF | TGTGCCAGCAAATATGAACAGGGGGGGTACGAGCAGTACTTC
TRBJ1-6 | . | TRBV6-5 | once | CASSYFQGSSYNSPLHF | TGTGCCAGCAGTTACTTTCAGGGGAGCTCCTATAATTCACCCCTCCACTTT
TRBJ2-3 | . | TRBV6-1 | few | CASSSDWTSTDTQYF | TGTGCCAGCAGTTCCGACTGGACCAGCACAGATACGCAGTATTTT
TRBJ1-2 | . | TRBV28 | many | CASSFVSTPVYGYTF | TGTGCCAGCAGTTTCGTGTCGACCCCTGTCTATGGCTACACCTTC
TRBJ2-3 | . | TRBV5-1 | few | CASSAGTLTDTQYF | TGCGCCAGCAGCGCTGGGACTTTGACAGATACGCAGTATTTT
TRBJ1-1 | TRBD1 | TRBV7-9 | few | CASSSGQGIVESLF | TGTGCCAGCAGCTCCGGACAGGGGATAGTGGAATCTCTCTTT
TRBJ2-7 | . | TRBV10-1 | . | CASSEPRAPQNYEQYF | TGCGCCAGCAGTGAGCCCCGGGCCCCGCAAAACTACGAGCAGTACTTC
TRBJ2-2 | . | TRBV6-1 | many | CASTSILFANTGELFF | TGTGCCAGCACCTCTATCTTGTTTGCGAACACCGGGGAGCTGTTTTTT
TRBJ1-6 | . | TRBV7-8 | many | CASSLGPQGSSYNSPLHF | TGTGCCAGCAGCTTAGGGCCTCAGGGTAGCTCCTATAATTCACCCCTCCACTTT
TRBJ2-2 | TRBD2 | TRBV7-3 | few | CACSRSGDTGELFF | TGTGCCTGCAGTCGAAGCGGGGATACCGGGGAGCTGTTTTTT
TRBJ2-1 | . | TRBV27 | many | CASSWGSRSYNEQFF | TGTGCCAGCAGTTGGGGGAGCCGGTCCTACAATGAGCAGTTCTTC
TRBJ2-5 | TRBD1 | TRBV7-9 | many | CASSLGDRGSETQYF | TGTGCCAGCAGCTTAGGGGACAGGGGCTCGGAGACCCAGTACTTC
TRBJ2-1 | TRBD2 | TRBV20-1 | . | CSAWTSGANNEQSF | TGCAGTGCTTGGACTAGCGGAGCCAACAATGAGCAGTCCTTC
TRBJ2-5 | TRBD2 | TRBV3-1 | many | CASSPGTSGIAQETQYF | TGTGCCAGCAGCCCCGGGACTAGCGGAATAGCACAAGAGACCCAGTACTTC
TRBJ1-3 | . | TRBV12-3/TRBV12-4 | many | CASSRGGRGNTIYF | TGTGCCAGCTCCCGAGGGGGAAGGGGAAACACCATATATTTT
TRBJ2-4 | . | TRBV6-5 | . | CASSLRVAEKNIQYF | TGTGCCAGCAGTTTACGCGTAGCGGAAAAAAACATTCAGTACTTC
TRBJ2-2 | . | TRBV28 | many | CASKEGPTGELFF | TGTGCCAGCAAGGAGGGACCCACCGGGGAGCTGTTTTTT
TRBJ2-1 | . | TRBV29-1 | many | CSVEVGPLGSPYNEQFF | TGCAGCGTTGAAGTGGGGCCTTTGGGGAGTCCCTACAATGAGCAGTTCTTC